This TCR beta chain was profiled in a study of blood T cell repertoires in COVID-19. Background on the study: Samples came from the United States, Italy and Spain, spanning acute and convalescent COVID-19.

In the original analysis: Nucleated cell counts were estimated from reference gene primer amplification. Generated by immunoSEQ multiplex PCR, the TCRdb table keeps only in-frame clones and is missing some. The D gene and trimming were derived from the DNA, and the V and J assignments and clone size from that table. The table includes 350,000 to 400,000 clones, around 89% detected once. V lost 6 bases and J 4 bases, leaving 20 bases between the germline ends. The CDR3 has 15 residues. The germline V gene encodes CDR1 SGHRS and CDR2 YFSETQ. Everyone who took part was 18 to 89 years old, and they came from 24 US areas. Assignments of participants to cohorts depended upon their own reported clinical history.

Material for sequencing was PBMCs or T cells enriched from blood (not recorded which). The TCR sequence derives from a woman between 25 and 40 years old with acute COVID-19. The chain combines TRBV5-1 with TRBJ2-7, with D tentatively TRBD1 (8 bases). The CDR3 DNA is TGCGCCAGCACCTTCACAGGGGGGGCTTTGTACGAGCAGTACTTC. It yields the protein CASTFTGGALYEQYF.